Included here is one T cell receptor beta chain sequence, with context. The antigen is undetermined. The CDR3 spans 16 residues. Germline CDR1 reads SEHNR; CDR2 reads FQNEAQ (reference sequence). V trimming: 0 bases; J trimming: 2 bases; junction bases outside the gene matches: 4. The sample belongs to a study of chemoradiotherapy in HPV16-positive cancers. Study as a whole: A couple of HPV16-positive patients' cells yielded candidate HPV-specific clones and common motifs.

Study-wide results and caveats: Only a couple of HPV16-positive patients supplied the functional HPV-specificity definition. Non-HPV-specific T cells did not expand in tumors during treatment, whereas candidate HPV-specific clones and E7-related motifs did. Better recurrence-free survival went with HPV-responsive T-cell expansion in HPV16-positive patients.

Clones were read by immunoSEQ multiplex PCR, and TCRdb kept only the in-frame ones, dropping some. The sample holds 16,000 or so clones, about 74% seen once. This chain uses TRBV7-9 with TRBJ2-1, with 7 bases lining up with TRBD2. This sequence was found in a human donor with HPV-associated anogenital cancer. The input for sequencing was tumor tissue, taken from a patient who underwent chemoradiotherapy. The CDR3 reads CASSLALAGAYNEQFF. CDR3 sequence (DNA): TGTGCCAGCAGCTTAGCTTTAGCGGGCGCCTACAATGAGCAGTTCTTC.